These T cell receptor beta chains were read from a single sample in a study of T cells in Graves' hyperthyroidism and ophthalmopathy. TCRdb reanalysed the multiplex PCR reads using MiXCR and keeps one entry per CDR3 protein. The data show roughly 400,000 distinct CDR3 sequences, approximately 15% seen once. Specimen: blood. The origin of the receptors is a woman aged 18-35 years with Graves' hyperthyroidism that later progressed to Graves' ophthalmopathy. Each CDR3 is given with its conserved first and last residue. The order of the fields is CDR3 protein, V gene.

CASNPRDSKNTEAFF	TRBV12-3/TRBV12-4
CASSVGNQGEKLFF	TRBV9
CASSLRTGTSSDEQFF	TRBV5-1
CASRPPRTSDLQHTQYF	TRBV6-1
CASSQTGVGEKLFF	TRBV25-1
CATSPPGLHLHEQFF	TRBV24-1
CASSLDGTEAFF	TRBV11-3
CASSYSELWGDLDEKLFF	TRBV12-3/TRBV12-4
CASSLDLGLLPSYEQYF	TRBV7-8
CASSYQLGGRQFF	TRBV6-2/TRBV6-3
CASSQGTGGNQPQHF	TRBV3-1
CASSINGLAGGGEQFF	TRBV19
CSVAPRLAGGIVGQFF	TRBV29-1
CATSPLRWTSPPQTYNEQFF	TRBV15
CATSRDKLYEQFF	TRBV15
CAIRTGTEEYEQYF	TRBV10-3
CASSLQGTNTEAFF	TRBV28
CASSFGRTTEAFF	TRBV28
CAWSVQGFGYEQYF	TRBV30
CSERRRAPYEQYF	TRBV20-1
CSALTVGAVSYEQYF	TRBV20-1
CASRRDRGRSNYGYTF	TRBV7-9
CASSSAGRGLRTDTQYF	TRBV7-9
CASSRTSGSINPYEQYF	TRBV11-2
CSARVLQGNEQFF	TRBV20-1
CASSHPTASTGSGYTF	TRBV4-1
CASSVAPGTVIYEQYF	TRBV9
CSARLTVNSPLHF	TRBV20-1
CATSRGLRDEQYF	TRBV24-1
CATRTSATDTQYF	TRBV19
CASSDPSGWDTGELFF	TRBV3-1
CASSPGGNYGYTF	TRBV12-3/TRBV12-4
CSVEDWRRSEQYF	TRBV29-1
CASSFPPQVESSYNEQFF	TRBV12-3/TRBV12-4
CASSKEGVGGYEQYF	TRBV7-6
CASSFRGANEQYF	TRBV13
CSAKGTGTMAVTTKNIQYF	TRBV20-1
CASSQVITFSGNTIYF	TRBV4-1
CASSYTAGEKNIQYF	TRBV6-2/TRBV6-3
CASSLETGILHGGEQYF	TRBV18
CASSPDRAGANVLTF	TRBV18
CAISEALAAIQYF	TRBV10-3
CASSHNSAARYNEQFF	TRBV3-1
CASSYQPGAAETQYF	TRBV6-5
CASSSPPGKLAGGPTEQYF	TRBV5-1
CASSLERRQYTGELFF	TRBV11-1
CASSEVVFGRKAGNTIYF	TRBV16
CATSRVGARVGETQYF	TRBV15
CSVVVGDPGTGELFF	TRBV29-1
CAYATQETQYF	TRBV30